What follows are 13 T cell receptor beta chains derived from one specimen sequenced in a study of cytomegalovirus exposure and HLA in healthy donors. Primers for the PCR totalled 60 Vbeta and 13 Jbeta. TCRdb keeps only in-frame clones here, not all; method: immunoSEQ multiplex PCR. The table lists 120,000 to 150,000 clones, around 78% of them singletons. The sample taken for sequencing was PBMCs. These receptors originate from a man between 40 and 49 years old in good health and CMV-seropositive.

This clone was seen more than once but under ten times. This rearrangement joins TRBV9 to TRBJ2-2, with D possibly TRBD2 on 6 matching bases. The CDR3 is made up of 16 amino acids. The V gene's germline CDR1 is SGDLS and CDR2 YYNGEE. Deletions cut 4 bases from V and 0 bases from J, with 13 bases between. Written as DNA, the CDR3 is TGTGCCAGCAGCACTTCCGGGAGCCCGAACACCGGGGAGCTGTTTTTT. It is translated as CASSTSGSPNTGELFF.

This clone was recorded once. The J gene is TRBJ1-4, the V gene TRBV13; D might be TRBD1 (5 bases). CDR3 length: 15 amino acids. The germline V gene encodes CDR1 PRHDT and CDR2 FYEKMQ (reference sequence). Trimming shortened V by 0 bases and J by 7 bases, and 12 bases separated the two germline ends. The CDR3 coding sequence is TGTGCCAGCAGCTTAGGCCGGGGGGGGAGTGAAAAACTGTTTTTT. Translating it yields CASSLGRGGSEKLFF.

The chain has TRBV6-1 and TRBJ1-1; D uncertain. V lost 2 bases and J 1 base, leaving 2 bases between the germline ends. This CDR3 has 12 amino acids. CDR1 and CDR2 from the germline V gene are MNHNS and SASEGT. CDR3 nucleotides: TGTGCCAGCAGTGAACAGAACACTGAAGCTTTCTTT. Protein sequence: CASSEQNTEAFF.

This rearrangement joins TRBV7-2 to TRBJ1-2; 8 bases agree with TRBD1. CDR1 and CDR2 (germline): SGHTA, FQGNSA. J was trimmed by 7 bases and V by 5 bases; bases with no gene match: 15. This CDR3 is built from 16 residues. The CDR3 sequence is CASSPTPGQGALGYTF. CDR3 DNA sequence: TGTGCCAGCAGCCCTACCCCGGGGCAGGGGGCGCTTGGCTACACCTTC.

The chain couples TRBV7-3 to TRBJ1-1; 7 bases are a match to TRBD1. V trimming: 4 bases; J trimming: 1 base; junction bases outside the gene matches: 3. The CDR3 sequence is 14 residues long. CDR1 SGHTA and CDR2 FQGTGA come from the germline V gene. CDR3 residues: CASSSTGTNTEAFF. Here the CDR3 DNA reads TGTGCCAGCAGCTCGACAGGGACGAACACTGAAGCTTTCTTT.

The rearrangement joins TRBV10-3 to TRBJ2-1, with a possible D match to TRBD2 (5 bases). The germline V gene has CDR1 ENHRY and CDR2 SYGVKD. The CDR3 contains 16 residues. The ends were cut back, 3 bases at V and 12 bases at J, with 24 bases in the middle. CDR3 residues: CAISDGLAPKAMGQFF. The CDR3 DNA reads TGTGCCATCAGTGACGGTCTAGCCCCCAAGGCGATGGGGCAGTTCTTC.

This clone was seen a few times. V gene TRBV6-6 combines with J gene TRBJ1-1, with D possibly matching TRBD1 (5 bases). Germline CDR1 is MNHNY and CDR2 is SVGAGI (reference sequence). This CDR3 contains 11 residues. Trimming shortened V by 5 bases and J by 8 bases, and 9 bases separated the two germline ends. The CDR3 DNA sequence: TGTGCCAGCAGTGACGACAGAGAAGCTTTCTTT. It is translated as CASSDDREAFF.

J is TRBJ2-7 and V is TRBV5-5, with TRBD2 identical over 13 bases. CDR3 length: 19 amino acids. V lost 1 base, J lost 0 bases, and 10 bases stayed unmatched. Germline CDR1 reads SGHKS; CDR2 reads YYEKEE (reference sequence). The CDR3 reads CASSLSGLAGVGSSYEQYF. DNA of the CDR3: TGTGCCAGCAGCTTGTCCGGACTAGCGGGAGTAGGGAGCTCCTACGAGCAGTACTTC.

The CDR3 loop is CASSPQGPSGANVLTF. DNA for the CDR3: TGTGCCAGCAGCCCTCAGGGGCCCTCTGGGGCCAACGTCCTGACTTTC. The rearrangement joins TRBV7-7 to TRBJ2-6, with TRBD1 as a possible D gene (6 bases). CDR3 length: 16 residues. Germline CDR1 reads SSHAT; CDR2 reads FNYEAQ (reference sequence). Trimming removed 5 bases from V and 0 bases from J, with 11 bases in between.

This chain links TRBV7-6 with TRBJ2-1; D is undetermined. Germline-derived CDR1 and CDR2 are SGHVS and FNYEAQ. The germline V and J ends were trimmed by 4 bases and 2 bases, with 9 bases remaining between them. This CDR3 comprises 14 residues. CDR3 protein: CASSSLGTYNEQFF. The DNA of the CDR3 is TGTGCCAGCAGCTCCCTAGGTACCTACAATGAGCAGTTCTTC.

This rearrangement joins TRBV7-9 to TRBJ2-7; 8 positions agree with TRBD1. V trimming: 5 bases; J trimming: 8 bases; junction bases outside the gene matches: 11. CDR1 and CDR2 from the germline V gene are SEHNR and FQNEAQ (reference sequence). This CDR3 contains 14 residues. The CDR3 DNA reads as TGTGCCAGCAGCCCTGGACAGGGTCCAACGAAGCAGTACTTC. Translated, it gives CASSPGQGPTKQYF.

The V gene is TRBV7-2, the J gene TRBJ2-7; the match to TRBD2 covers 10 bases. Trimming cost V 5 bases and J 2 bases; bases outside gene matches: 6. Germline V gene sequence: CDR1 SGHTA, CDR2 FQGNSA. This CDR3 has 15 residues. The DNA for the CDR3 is TGTGCCAGCAGCCCACAAGCGGGAGGGCCCTACGAGCAGTACTTC. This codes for CASSPQAGGPYEQYF.

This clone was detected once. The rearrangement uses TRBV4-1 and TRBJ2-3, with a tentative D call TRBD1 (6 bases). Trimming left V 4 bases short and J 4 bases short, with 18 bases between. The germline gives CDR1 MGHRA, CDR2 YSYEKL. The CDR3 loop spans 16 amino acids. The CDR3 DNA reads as TGCGCCAGCAGCCGCGCCCAAACACAGGGATCAGATACGCAGTATTTT. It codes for CASSRAQTQGSDTQYF.